Listed below are T cell receptor beta chains from one sample, sequenced in a study of Graves' ophthalmopathy and Graves' hyperthyroidism. A single record per CDR3 protein comes from TCRdb applying MiXCR to the multiplex PCR reads. The repertoire includes 200,000 to 300,000 distinct CDR3 sequences, roughly 50% of them detected once, and less than 50% sits in the top ten. Sequencing was performed on peripheral blood. Every receptor here comes from an adult man with Graves' ophthalmopathy. CDR3s include the opening cysteine and the closing phenylalanine or tryptophan. A D gene is named only where the DNA matches it firmly. Only part of the rows carry a size: once, few, many, or a class if the clone is expanded.

J: TRBJ1-6
size: few
D: -
V: TRBV7-2
DNA: TGTGCCAGCAGCTCAGGGACGGCTGATAATTCACCCCTCCACTTT
CDR3: CASSSGTADNSPLHF

J: TRBJ2-6
size: -
D: -
V: TRBV6-1
DNA: TGTGCCAGCGTGGAGGGTGGGGCCAACGTCCTGACTTTC
CDR3: CASVEGGANVLTF

J: TRBJ2-7
size: -
D: TRBD2
V: TRBV12-3/TRBV12-4
DNA: TGTGCCAGCAGTCGGACTAGCGGGGACCCCTACGAGCAGTACTTC
CDR3: CASSRTSGDPYEQYF

J: TRBJ1-2
size: -
D: TRBD1
V: TRBV7-2
DNA: TGTGCCAGCAGCCAAGCTGGGGGGACAGGGGGCGCGGACTATGGCTACACCTTC
CDR3: CASSQAGGTGGADYGYTF

J: TRBJ2-7
size: few
D: TRBD2
V: TRBV10-3
DNA: TGTGCCAGCTGTATCGATGGACGGGAGGGCTACGAGCAGTACTTC
CDR3: CASCIDGREGYEQYF

J: TRBJ2-7
size: -
D: -
V: TRBV29-1
DNA: TGCAGCGTTGCCGGGGCAGGGAGCGAGCAGTACTTC
CDR3: CSVAGAGSEQYF

J: TRBJ2-3
size: -
D: -
V: TRBV9
DNA: TGTGCCAGCAGCGTGGGGGGCACAGATACGCAGTATTTT
CDR3: CASSVGGTDTQYF

J: TRBJ2-7
size: few
D: -
V: TRBV12-3/TRBV12-4
DNA: TGTGCCAGCAGTTTAGCGGGTGGCAGGGTCAGGGAGTACTTC
CDR3: CASSLAGGRVREYF

J: TRBJ1-1
size: -
D: TRBD1
V: TRBV2
DNA: TGTGCCAGCGGAAAGGGACAGGGGGGAGCGACTGAAGCTTTCTTT
CDR3: CASGKGQGGATEAFF

J: TRBJ1-5
size: few
D: TRBD1
V: TRBV6-5
DNA: TGTGCCAGCAGTTCGGGACAGGGTTACAATCAGCCCCAGCATTTT
CDR3: CASSSGQGYNQPQHF

J: TRBJ2-7
size: -
D: -
V: TRBV10-3
DNA: TGTGCCAGCGGGACAAACCCCTACGAGCAGTACTTC
CDR3: CASGTNPYEQYF

J: TRBJ2-5
size: -
D: -
V: TRBV24-1
DNA: TGTGCCACCAGTGATTCCCTTGGACAGACTCAAGAGACCCAGTACTTC
CDR3: CATSDSLGQTQETQYF

J: TRBJ1-6
size: -
D: -
V: TRBV5-1
DNA: TGCGCCAGCAGCTTGTTTGGCCCTAGCGATAATTCACCCCTCCACTTT
CDR3: CASSLFGPSDNSPLHF

J: TRBJ2-2
size: -
D: -
V: TRBV20-1
DNA: TGCAGTGCCCCGGACAGCGCCGGGGAGCTGTTTTTT
CDR3: CSAPDSAGELFF

J: TRBJ2-7
size: many
D: TRBD1
V: TRBV10-3
DNA: TGTGCCATCAGTGCGGGGACAGTGAATGACTACGAGCAGTACTTC
CDR3: CAISAGTVNDYEQYF

J: TRBJ2-7
size: -
D: -
V: TRBV7-9
DNA: TGTGCCAGCAGCAACGAGCCCTACGAGCAGTACTTC
CDR3: CASSNEPYEQYF

J: TRBJ1-2
size: -
D: -
V: TRBV2
DNA: TGTGCCAGCGGTGTAGCGACAGAGTCAGAGTTC
CDR3: CASGVATESEF

J: TRBJ1-2
size: many
D: -
V: TRBV10-3
DNA: TGTGCCATCAGTGAGTCAAGAGGGGACTATGGCTACACCTTC
CDR3: CAISESRGDYGYTF

J: TRBJ1-1
size: -
D: -
V: TRBV29-1
DNA: TGCAGCGTTGCCCGGGGGCTCGGCCCTGAAGCTTTCTTT
CDR3: CSVARGLGPEAFF

J: TRBJ2-7
size: -
D: -
V: TRBV2
DNA: TGTGCCAGCAGTCGGGGAGGTGTTAGCTCCTACGAGCAGTACTTC
CDR3: CASSRGGVSSYEQYF

J: TRBJ2-2
size: -
D: -
V: TRBV12-3/TRBV12-4
DNA: TGTGCCAGCAGTTTCCGGGACATGGGGGCCGGGGAGCTGTTTTTT
CDR3: CASSFRDMGAGELFF

J: TRBJ2-5
size: few
D: -
V: TRBV20-1
DNA: TGCAGTGCTAGAGATGGCAGGGGGAGGGAGACCCAGTACTTC
CDR3: CSARDGRGRETQYF

J: TRBJ1-5
size: -
D: -
V: TRBV10-3
DNA: TGTGCCATCAGTGAGGGAAACGAGCAGCCCCAGCATTTT
CDR3: CAISEGNEQPQHF

J: TRBJ2-2
size: -
D: -
V: TRBV10-3
DNA: TGTGCCATCAGTGCTAATAGCGTCGCGAACACCGGGGAGCTGTTTTTT
CDR3: CAISANSVANTGELFF

J: TRBJ2-7
size: few
D: -
V: TRBV6-6
DNA: TGTGCCAGCAGTTACTCGATCGGTGAGCAGTACTTC
CDR3: CASSYSIGEQYF

J: TRBJ1-2
size: -
D: TRBD1
V: TRBV7-9
DNA: TGTGCCAGCAGCCCTCAGGCGGGACAGAGTTATGGCTACACCTTC
CDR3: CASSPQAGQSYGYTF

J: TRBJ2-7
size: few
D: TRBD1
V: TRBV6-5
DNA: TGTGCCAGCAGCCCGAGGACAGGGCGGGAGCAGTACTTC
CDR3: CASSPRTGREQYF

J: TRBJ2-5
size: few
D: -
V: TRBV10-1
DNA: TGTGCCAGCAGTGAAGCGCCGACACTGTACCAAGAGACCCAGTACTTC
CDR3: CASSEAPTLYQETQYF

J: TRBJ1-1
size: many
D: TRBD1
V: TRBV9
DNA: TGTGCCAGCAGCGTAGCAGGGGGGGGAGCAGGGAGACACACTGAAGCTTTCTTT
CDR3: CASSVAGGGAGRHTEAFF

J: TRBJ2-5
size: -
D: TRBD1
V: TRBV7-3
DNA: TGTGCTAGCAGCTTCGGGACAGGCTCTCGGGAGACCCAGTACTTC
CDR3: CASSFGTGSRETQYF

J: TRBJ2-5
size: -
D: -
V: TRBV7-8
DNA: TGTGCCAGCAGCCTGGGATTTGCATTACGGGAGACCCAGTACTTC
CDR3: CASSLGFALRETQYF

J: TRBJ1-4
size: few
D: -
V: TRBV29-1
DNA: TGCAGCGGAACAAAGGGCGAAAAACTGTTTTTT
CDR3: CSGTKGEKLFF

J: TRBJ1-5
size: few
D: -
V: TRBV2
DNA: TGTGCCAGCAGTGAAGTGGGGGTAGAGCAGCCCCAGCATTTT
CDR3: CASSEVGVEQPQHF

J: TRBJ2-2
size: -
D: -
V: TRBV7-9
DNA: TGTGCCAGCAGCGTAGGGTGGAGGAAACTGTTTTTT
CDR3: CASSVGWRKLFF

J: TRBJ2-2
size: -
D: -
V: TRBV7-9
DNA: TGTGCCAGCAGCCATGTTCAGCCTCCCGGGGAGCTGTTTTTT
CDR3: CASSHVQPPGELFF

J: TRBJ1-1
size: -
D: TRBD1
V: TRBV19
DNA: TGTGCCAGTAGTAACAGGGGGCCGAACACTGAAGCTTTCTTT
CDR3: CASSNRGPNTEAFF

J: TRBJ2-7
size: -
D: -
V: TRBV12-3/TRBV12-4
DNA: TGTGCCAGCAGCTTATGGGTCCCACGAGGCGGCGAGCAGTACTTC
CDR3: CASSLWVPRGGEQYF

J: TRBJ2-7
size: -
D: -
V: TRBV6-5
DNA: TGTGCCAGCACCCGGGATTCCATCTTGAACGAGCAGTACTTC
CDR3: CASTRDSILNEQYF

J: TRBJ2-5
size: -
D: TRBD1
V: TRBV12-3/TRBV12-4
DNA: TGTGCCAGCAGCAAACAGGGGGCCGGAGAGACCCAGTACTTC
CDR3: CASSKQGAGETQYF

J: TRBJ1-6
size: few
D: -
V: TRBV20-1
DNA: TGCAGTGCTAGAGTTGAAAACACCCATAATTCACCCCTCCACTTT
CDR3: CSARVENTHNSPLHF

J: TRBJ1-2
size: -
D: -
V: TRBV10-3
DNA: TGTGCCAGCAGTGAAAGTGACAAGCAAGGCGGCTACACCTTC
CDR3: CASSESDKQGGYTF

J: TRBJ1-1
size: few
D: TRBD1
V: TRBV7-2
DNA: TGTGCCAGCAGCTCGCAGCTGACAGGGGTTGAAGCTTTCTTT
CDR3: CASSSQLTGVEAFF

J: TRBJ1-5
size: -
D: TRBD1
V: TRBV20-1
DNA: TGCAGTGCAAACAGGGGGGGGGGTCAGCCCCAGCATTTT
CDR3: CSANRGGGQPQHF

J: TRBJ2-7
size: -
D: -
V: TRBV20-1
DNA: TGCAGTGCAAGAAAAACCGGCGGGTCTTACGAGCAGTACTTC
CDR3: CSARKTGGSYEQYF

J: TRBJ2-2
size: -
D: TRBD2
V: TRBV29-1
DNA: TGCAGCGTTGAATCTGGTGCTAGCGGGAGAAACACCGGGGAGCTGTTTTTT
CDR3: CSVESGASGRNTGELFF

J: TRBJ1-5
size: once
D: -
V: TRBV7-9
DNA: TGTGCCAGCAGCTTCCGGACAGACCCTCGTAATCAGCCCCAGCATTTT
CDR3: CASSFRTDPRNQPQHF

J: TRBJ1-5
size: many
D: -
V: TRBV2
DNA: TGTGCCAGCAGTGGACAAAATAGCAATCAGCCCCAGCATTTT
CDR3: CASSGQNSNQPQHF

J: TRBJ2-2
size: many
D: TRBD2
V: TRBV25-1
DNA: TGTGCCAGCAGTGATGTAGCGGGGATGAACACCGGGGAGCTGTTTTTT
CDR3: CASSDVAGMNTGELFF

J: TRBJ2-6
size: -
D: TRBD1
V: TRBV24-1
DNA: TGTGCCACCAGTGGGGGGACAGGGCCCGGGGCCAACGTCCTGACTTTC
CDR3: CATSGGTGPGANVLTF

J: TRBJ1-2
size: -
D: -
V: TRBV12-3/TRBV12-4
DNA: TGTGCCAGCAGTTACAGGGACGGCTATGGCTACACCTTC
CDR3: CASSYRDGYGYTF

J: TRBJ2-7
size: once
D: -
V: TRBV28
DNA: TGTGCCAGCAGTTCAGACAGGACCTCCTACGAGCAGTACTTC
CDR3: CASSSDRTSYEQYF

J: TRBJ2-6
size: -
D: -
V: TRBV2
DNA: TGTGCCAGCAGTGGGACGGAGAACACCGGGGCCAACGTCCTGACTTTC
CDR3: CASSGTENTGANVLTF

J: TRBJ1-1
size: -
D: -
V: TRBV12-3/TRBV12-4
DNA: TGTGCCAGCAGATACAAACAGGGAGGAGCTTTCTTT
CDR3: CASRYKQGGAFF

J: TRBJ1-6
size: -
D: TRBD1
V: TRBV9
DNA: TGTGCCAGCAGCGAAAAGGACAGGGTCGATAATTCACCCCTCCACTTT
CDR3: CASSEKDRVDNSPLHF

J: TRBJ2-7
size: few
D: -
V: TRBV11-2
DNA: TGTGCCAGCAGCCCCGGCCGCTACGAGCAGTACTTC
CDR3: CASSPGRYEQYF

J: TRBJ2-5
size: -
D: TRBD1
V: TRBV7-2
DNA: TGCGCCAGCAGCCAAGGCAGGACAGGGGGAGAGACCCAGTACTTC
CDR3: CASSQGRTGGETQYF

J: TRBJ2-7
size: -
D: -
V: TRBV28
DNA: TGTGCCAGCAGTTCATCGGGACACAGGAAGCAGTACTTC
CDR3: CASSSSGHRKQYF